This entry concerns a single TCR beta chain. Its matching antigen is unknown. These data originate in a study of Ad26.COV2.S vaccination and SARS-CoV-2 variants. Study information: Donor was in the COV1001 Ad26.COV2.S trial arm. Ad26.COV2.S given intramuscularly, once or twice 56 days apart.

Treatment indicated: over 15 received Ad26.COV2.S at low or high dose, single or two shots; roughly 5 received placebo; per-sample allocation not given. Sampling was performed 63 days after the first vaccine or placebo injection. The sample came from a Boston adult aged 18-55 years. Generated by immunoSEQ multiplex PCR, the TCRdb table keeps only in-frame clones and is missing some. The table has 300,000 to 350,000 clones, roughly 90% seen once. CDR1 is MNHEY and CDR2 is SMNVEV in the germline V gene (reference sequence). V lost 4 bases, J lost 2 bases, and 6 bases lay in between. This CDR3 has 13 amino acids. Study-level results: Those who received vaccine or placebo ended up with similar non-spike TCR breadth.

The genes are TRBV27 and TRBJ2-1; D gene unclear. The sequence came from a person aged 18-65 years who received the Ad26.COV2.S COVID-19 vaccine or a placebo. Source: peripheral blood, taken in a trial of Ad26.COV2.S vaccine versus placebo. The CDR3 DNA sequence: TGTGCCAGCAGTTCGGGTGCCTACAATGAGCAGTTCTTC. Translated, it gives CASSSGAYNEQFF.